This T cell receptor (beta chain) was documented in a study of blood T cell repertoires in COVID-19. Turning to the study itself: COVID-19 samples collected from the United States, Italy and Spain covered acute and convalescent phases.

Assay: immunoSEQ multiplex PCR; the TCRdb copy retains only in-frame clones and omits some. Of over 250,000 clones in the sample, 85% to 90% were seen once. V dropped 4 bases and J dropped 7 bases, with 11 bases sitting between them. The CDR3 sequence is 14 residues long. Germline assignment: CDR1 LGHDT and CDR2 YNNKEL (reference sequence). The V call is TRBV3-1 (or the pseudogene TRBV3-2), the J call TRBJ1-6; D possibly corresponds to TRBD1 (5 bases). Input material: peripheral blood. The TCR originated in a woman in her 40s who had recovered from COVID-19. CDR3 bases: TGTGCCAGCAGCCCGGGGGGGGAGAATTCACCCCTCCACTTT. Amino acids: CASSPGGENSPLHF.